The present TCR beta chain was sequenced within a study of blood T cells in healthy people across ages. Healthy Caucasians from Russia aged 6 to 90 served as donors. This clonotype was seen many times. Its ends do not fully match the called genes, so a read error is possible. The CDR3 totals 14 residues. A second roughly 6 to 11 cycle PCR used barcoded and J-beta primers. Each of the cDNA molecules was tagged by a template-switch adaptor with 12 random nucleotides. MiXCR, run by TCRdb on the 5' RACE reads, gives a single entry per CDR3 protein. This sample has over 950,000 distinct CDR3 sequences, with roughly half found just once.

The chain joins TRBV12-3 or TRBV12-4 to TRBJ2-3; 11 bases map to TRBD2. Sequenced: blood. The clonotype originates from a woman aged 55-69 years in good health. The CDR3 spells CASSLGTSGDTQYF. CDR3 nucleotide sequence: TGTGCCAGCAGCTTAGGGACTAGCGGCGATACGCAGTATTTT.